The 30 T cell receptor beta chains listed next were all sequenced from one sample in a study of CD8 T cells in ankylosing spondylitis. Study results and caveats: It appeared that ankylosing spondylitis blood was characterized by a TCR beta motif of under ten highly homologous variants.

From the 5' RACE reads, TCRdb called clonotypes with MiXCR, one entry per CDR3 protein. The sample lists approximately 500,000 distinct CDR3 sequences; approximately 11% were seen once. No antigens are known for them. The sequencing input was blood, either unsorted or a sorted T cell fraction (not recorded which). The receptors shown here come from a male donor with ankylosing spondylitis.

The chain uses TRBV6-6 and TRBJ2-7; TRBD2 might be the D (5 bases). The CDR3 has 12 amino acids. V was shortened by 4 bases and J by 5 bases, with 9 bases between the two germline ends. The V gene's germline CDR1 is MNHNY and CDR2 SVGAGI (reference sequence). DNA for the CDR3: TGTGCCAGCAGTTCCGGGATGAACGAGCAGTACTTC. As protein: CASSSGMNEQYF.

This chain's CDR3 is CASSPPQVAPETQYF. In DNA, the CDR3 is TGTGCCAGCTCACCACCGCAGGTAGCCCCAGAGACCCAGTACTTC. This chain uses TRBV18 with TRBJ2-5; D is ambiguous. This CDR3 region has 15 residues. V was trimmed by 0 bases and J by 4 bases, leaving 12 bases between them. CDR1 is KGHSH and CDR2 is LQKENI in the germline V gene.

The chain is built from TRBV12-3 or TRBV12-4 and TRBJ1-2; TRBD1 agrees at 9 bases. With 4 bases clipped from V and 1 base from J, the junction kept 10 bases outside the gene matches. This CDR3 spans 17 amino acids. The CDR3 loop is CASSSRTGAVRNYGYTF. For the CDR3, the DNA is TGTGCCAGCAGTTCCCGGACAGGGGCAGTACGTAACTATGGCTACACCTTC.

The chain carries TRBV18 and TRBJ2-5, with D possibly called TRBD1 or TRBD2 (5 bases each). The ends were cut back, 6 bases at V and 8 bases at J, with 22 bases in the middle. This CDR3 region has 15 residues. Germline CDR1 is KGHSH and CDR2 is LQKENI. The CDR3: CASSANSGPGRTQYF. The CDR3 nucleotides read TGTGCCAGCTCCGCAAATAGTGGCCCAGGGAGAACCCAGTACTTC. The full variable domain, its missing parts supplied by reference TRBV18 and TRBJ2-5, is NAGVMQNPRHLVRRRGQEARLRCSPMKGHSHVYWYRQLPEEGLKFMVYLQKENIIDESGMPKERFSAEFPKEGPSILRIQQVVRGDSAAYFCASSANSGPGRTQYFGPGTRLLVL.

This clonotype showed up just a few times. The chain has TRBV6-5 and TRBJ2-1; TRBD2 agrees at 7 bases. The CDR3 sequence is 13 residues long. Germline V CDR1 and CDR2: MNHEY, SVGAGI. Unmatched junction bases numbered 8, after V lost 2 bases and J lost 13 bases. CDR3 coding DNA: TGTGCCAGCAGTTACCAGGGAGGGAGCGGACAGTTCTTC. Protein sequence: CASSYQGGSGQFF.

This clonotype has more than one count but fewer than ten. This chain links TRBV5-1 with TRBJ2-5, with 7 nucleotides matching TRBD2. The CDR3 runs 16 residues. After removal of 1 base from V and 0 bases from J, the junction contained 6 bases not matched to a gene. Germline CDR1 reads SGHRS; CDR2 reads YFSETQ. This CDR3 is CASSLMASGDQETQYF. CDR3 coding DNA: TGCGCCAGCAGCTTGATGGCTAGCGGAGACCAAGAGACCCAGTACTTC.

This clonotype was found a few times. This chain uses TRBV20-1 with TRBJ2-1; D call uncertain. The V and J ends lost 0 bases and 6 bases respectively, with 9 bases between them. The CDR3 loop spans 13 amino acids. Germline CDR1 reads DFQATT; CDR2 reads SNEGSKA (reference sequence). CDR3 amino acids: CSARDTWFNEQFF. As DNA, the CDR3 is TGCAGTGCTAGAGATACCTGGTTCAATGAGCAGTTCTTC.

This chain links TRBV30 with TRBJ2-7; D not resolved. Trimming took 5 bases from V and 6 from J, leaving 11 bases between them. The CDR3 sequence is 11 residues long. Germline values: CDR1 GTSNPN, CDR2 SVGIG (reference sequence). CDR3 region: CAWETPAEQYF. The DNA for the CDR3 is TGTGCCTGGGAGACTCCAGCCGAGCAGTACTTC.

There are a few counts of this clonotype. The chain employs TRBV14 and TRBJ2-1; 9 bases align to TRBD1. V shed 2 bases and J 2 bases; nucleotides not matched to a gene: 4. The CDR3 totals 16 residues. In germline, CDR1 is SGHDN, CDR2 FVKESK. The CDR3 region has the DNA TGTGCCAGCAGCCAACGGACAGGGGAACCCTACAATGAGCAGTTCTTC. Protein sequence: CASSQRTGEPYNEQFF.

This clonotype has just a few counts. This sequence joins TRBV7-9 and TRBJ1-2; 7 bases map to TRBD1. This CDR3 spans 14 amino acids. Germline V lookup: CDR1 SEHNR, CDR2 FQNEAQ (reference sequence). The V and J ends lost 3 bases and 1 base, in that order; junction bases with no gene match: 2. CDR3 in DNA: TGTGCCAGCAGCTTGACAGGGATTAACTATGGCTACACCTTC. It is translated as CASSLTGINYGYTF.

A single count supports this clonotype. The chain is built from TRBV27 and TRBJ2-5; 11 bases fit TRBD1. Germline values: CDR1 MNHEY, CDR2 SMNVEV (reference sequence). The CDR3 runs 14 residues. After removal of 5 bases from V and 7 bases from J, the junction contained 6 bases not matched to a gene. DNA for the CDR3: TGTGCCAGCAGTGGGGGACAGGGGGTTGGGACCCAGTACTTC. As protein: CASSGGQGVGTQYF.

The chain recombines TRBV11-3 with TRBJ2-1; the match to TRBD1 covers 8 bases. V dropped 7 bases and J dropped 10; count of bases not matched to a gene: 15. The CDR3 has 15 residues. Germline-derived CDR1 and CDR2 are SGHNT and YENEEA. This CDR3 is CASTARQGIKREQFF. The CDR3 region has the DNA TGTGCCAGCACCGCGAGACAGGGGATAAAGCGGGAGCAGTTCTTC.

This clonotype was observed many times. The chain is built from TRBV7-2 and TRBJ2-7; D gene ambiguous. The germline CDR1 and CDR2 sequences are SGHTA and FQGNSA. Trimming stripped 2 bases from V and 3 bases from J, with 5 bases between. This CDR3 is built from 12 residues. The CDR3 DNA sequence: TGTGCCAGCAGCTTAACAGACTACGAGCAGTACTTC. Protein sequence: CASSLTDYEQYF. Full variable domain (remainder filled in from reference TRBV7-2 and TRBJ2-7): GAGVSQSPSNKVTEKGKDVELRCDPISGHTALYWYRQSLGQGLEFLIYFQGNSAPDKSGLPSDRFSAERTGGSVSTLTIQRTQQEDSAVYLCASSLTDYEQYFGPGTRLTVT.

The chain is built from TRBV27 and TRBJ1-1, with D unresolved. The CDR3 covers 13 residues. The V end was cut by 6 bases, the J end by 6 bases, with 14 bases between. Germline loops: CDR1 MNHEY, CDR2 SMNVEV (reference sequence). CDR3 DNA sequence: TGTGCCAGCAGAAAGATCATAGTCTCTGAAGCTTTCTTT. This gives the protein CASRKIIVSEAFF.

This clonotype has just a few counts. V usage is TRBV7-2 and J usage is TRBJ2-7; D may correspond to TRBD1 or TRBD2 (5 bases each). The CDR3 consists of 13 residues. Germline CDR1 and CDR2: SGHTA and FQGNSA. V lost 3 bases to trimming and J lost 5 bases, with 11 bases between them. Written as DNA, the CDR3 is TGTGCCAGCAGCTTGATTTGGGGGAACGAGCAGTACTTC. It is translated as CASSLIWGNEQYF.

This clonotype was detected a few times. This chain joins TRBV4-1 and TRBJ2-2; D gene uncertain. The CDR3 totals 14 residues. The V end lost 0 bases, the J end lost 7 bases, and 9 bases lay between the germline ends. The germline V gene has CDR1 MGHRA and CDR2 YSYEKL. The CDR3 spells CASSQDGPGGELFF. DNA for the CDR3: TGCGCCAGCAGCCAAGATGGTCCAGGCGGGGAGCTGTTTTTT.

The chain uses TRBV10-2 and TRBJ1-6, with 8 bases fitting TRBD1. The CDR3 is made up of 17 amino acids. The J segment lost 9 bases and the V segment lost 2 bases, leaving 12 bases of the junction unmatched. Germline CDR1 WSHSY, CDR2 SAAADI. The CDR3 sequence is CASSEPSGGTGLSPLHF. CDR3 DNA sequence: TGCGCCAGCAGTGAGCCTTCGGGAGGGACAGGCCTTTCACCCCTCCACTTT.

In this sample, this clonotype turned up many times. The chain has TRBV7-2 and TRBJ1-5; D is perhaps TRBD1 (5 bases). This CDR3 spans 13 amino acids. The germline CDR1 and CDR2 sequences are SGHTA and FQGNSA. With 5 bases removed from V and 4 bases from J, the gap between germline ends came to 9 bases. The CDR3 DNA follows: TGTGCCAGCAGCCCGGGGCAGAATCAGCCCCAGCATTTT. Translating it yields CASSPGQNQPQHF. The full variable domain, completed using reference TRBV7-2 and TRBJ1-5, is GAGVSQSPSNKVTEKGKDVELRCDPISGHTALYWYRQSLGQGLEFLIYFQGNSAPDKSGLPSDRFSAERTGGSVSTLTIQRTQQEDSAVYLCASSPGQNQPQHFGDGTRLSIL.

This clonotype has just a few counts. CDR3 DNA sequence: TGTGCCAGCAGTTTAGCGCGGGGAGTGTCGACGGACACTGAAGCTTTCTTT. Its protein is CASSLARGVSTDTEAFF. The chain uses TRBV12-3 or TRBV12-4 and TRBJ1-1; D not certain. This CDR3 spans 17 amino acids. The V end lost 0 bases, the J end lost 3 bases, and 17 bases lay between the germline ends.

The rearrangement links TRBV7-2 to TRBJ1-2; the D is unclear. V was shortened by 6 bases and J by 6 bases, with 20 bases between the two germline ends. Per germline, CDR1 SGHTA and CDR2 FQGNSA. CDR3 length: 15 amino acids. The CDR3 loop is CASSSPGTMNHGYTF. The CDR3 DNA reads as TGTGCCAGCAGTTCCCCAGGAACGATGAACCATGGCTACACCTTC. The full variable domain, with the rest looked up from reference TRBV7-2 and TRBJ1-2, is GAGVSQSPSNKVTEKGKDVELRCDPISGHTALYWYRQSLGQGLEFLIYFQGNSAPDKSGLPSDRFSAERTGGSVSTLTIQRTQQEDSAVYLCASSSPGTMNHGYTFGSGTRLTVV.

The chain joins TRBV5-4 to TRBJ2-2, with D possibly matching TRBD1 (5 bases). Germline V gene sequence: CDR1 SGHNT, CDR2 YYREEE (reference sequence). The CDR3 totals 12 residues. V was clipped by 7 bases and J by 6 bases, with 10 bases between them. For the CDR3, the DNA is TGTGCCAGCTCCAGGGTTTCCGGGGAGCTGTTTTTT. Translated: CASSRVSGELFF.

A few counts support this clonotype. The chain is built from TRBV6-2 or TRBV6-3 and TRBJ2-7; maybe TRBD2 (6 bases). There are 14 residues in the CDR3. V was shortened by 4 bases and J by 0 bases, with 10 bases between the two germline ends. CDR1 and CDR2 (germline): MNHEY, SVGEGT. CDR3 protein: CASSSGGISYEQYV. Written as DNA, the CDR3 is TGTGCCAGCAGTTCCGGGGGTATCTCCTACGAGCAGTACGTC.

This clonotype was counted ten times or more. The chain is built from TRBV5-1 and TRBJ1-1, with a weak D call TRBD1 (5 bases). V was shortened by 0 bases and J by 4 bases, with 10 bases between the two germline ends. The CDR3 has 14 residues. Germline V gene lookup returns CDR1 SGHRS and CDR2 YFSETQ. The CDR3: CASSLGGGSTEAFF. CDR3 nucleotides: TGCGCCAGCAGCTTGGGTGGGGGGTCCACTGAAGCTTTCTTT.

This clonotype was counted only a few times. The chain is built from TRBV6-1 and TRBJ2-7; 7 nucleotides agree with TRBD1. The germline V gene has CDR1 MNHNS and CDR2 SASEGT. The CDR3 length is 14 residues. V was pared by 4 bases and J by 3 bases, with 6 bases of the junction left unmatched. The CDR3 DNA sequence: TGTGCCAGCAGTGCCGGGACAGAGTACTACGAGCAGTACGTC. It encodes CASSAGTEYYEQYV.

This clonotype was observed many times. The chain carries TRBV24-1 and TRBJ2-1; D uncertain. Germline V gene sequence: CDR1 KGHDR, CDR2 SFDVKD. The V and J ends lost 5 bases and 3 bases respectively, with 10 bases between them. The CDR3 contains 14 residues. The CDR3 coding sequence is TGTGCCACCAGTGCGGTCTTGGACTACAATGAGCAGTTCTTC. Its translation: CATSAVLDYNEQFF.

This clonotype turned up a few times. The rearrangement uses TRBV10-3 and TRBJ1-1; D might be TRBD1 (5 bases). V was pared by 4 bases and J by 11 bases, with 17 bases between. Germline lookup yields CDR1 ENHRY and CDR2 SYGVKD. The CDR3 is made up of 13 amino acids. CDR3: CAISGEIGASAFF. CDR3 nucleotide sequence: TGTGCCATCAGTGGGGAGATCGGGGCTTCGGCTTTCTTT.

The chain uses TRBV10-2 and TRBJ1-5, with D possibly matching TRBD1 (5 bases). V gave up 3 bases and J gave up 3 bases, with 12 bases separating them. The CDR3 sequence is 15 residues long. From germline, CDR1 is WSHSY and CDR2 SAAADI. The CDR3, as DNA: TGCGCCAGCAGTGAATTAGGGGTCCTCAATCAGCCCCAGCATTTT. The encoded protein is CASSELGVLNQPQHF.

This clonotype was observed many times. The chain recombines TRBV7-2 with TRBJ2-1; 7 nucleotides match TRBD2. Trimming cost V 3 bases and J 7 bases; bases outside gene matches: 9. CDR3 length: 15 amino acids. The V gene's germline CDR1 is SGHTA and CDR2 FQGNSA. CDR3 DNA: TGTGCCAGCAGCTTGTTGGGCGGGAGTGGGAATGAGCAGTTCTTC. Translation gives CASSLLGGSGNEQFF.

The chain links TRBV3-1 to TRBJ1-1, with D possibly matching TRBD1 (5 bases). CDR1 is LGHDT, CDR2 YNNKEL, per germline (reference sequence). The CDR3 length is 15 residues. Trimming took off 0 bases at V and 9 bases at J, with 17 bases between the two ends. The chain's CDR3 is CASSQDGQGHAKAFF. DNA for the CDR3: TGTGCCAGCAGCCAAGACGGTCAGGGTCATGCCAAAGCTTTCTTT. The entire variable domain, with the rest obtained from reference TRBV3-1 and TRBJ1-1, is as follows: DTAVSQTPKYLVTQMGNDKSIKCEQNLGHDTMYWYKQDSKKFLKIMFSYNNKELIINETVPNRFSPKSPDKAHLNLHINSLELGDSAVYFCASSQDGQGHAKAFFGQGTRLTVV.

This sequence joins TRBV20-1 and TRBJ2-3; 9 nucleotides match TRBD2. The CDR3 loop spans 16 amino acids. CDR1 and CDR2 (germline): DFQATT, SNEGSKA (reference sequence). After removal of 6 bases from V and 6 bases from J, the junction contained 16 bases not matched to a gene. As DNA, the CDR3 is TGCAGTGCCCCCCGTTGGCGGGAGGGCCTCAGGGATACGCAGTATTTT. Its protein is CSAPRWREGLRDTQYF.